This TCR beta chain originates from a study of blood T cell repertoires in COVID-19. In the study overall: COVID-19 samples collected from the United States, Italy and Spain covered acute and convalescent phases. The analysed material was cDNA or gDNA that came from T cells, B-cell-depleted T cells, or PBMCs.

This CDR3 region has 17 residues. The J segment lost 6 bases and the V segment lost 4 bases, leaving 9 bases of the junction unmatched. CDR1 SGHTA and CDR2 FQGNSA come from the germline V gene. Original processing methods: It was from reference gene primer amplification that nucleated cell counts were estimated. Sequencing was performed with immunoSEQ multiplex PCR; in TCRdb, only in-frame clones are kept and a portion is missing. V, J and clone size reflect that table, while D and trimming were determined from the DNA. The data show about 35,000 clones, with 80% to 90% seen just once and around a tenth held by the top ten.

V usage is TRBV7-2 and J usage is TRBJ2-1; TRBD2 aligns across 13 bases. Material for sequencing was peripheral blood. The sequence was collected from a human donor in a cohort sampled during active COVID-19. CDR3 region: CASSSYPGLAGLNEQFF. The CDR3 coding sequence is TGTGCCAGCAGCTCATACCCGGGACTAGCGGGGCTCAATGAGCAGTTCTTC.